The rows below give T cell receptor beta chains drawn from one sample of a study of cytomegalovirus exposure and HLA in healthy donors. Repertoires were generated with immunoSEQ multiplex PCR, while TCRdb's copy carries only in-frame clones and drops some. The table has just over 150,000 clones, about 88% seen once; the top ten hold about 2.1%. What was sequenced was PBMCs. All receptors derive from a woman under 30 in good health and CMV-seronegative. CDR3s include the opening cysteine and the closing phenylalanine or tryptophan. The D gene is left open where the match is weak. Clone size is shown for a subset of rows, as once, few, many or a class of expanded clone.

d_gene: .
abundance: .
v_gene: TRBV20-1
j_gene: TRBJ2-3
CDR3nt: TGCAGTGCTACTCCCGGGGATACGCAGTATTTT
CDR3aa: CSATPGDTQYF

d_gene: TRBD1
abundance: .
v_gene: TRBV5-1
j_gene: TRBJ2-3
CDR3nt: TGCGCCAGCAGCAAGGGACAGAAGGAGGATACGCAGTATTTT
CDR3aa: CASSKGQKEDTQYF

d_gene: .
abundance: once
v_gene: TRBV11-2
j_gene: TRBJ2-1
CDR3nt: TGTGCCAGCAGCTCCCCAGTTTGGCGGCCTATTAGCTCCTACAATGAGCAGTTCTTC
CDR3aa: CASSSPVWRPISSYNEQFF

d_gene: TRBD2
abundance: .
v_gene: TRBV5-1
j_gene: TRBJ2-3
CDR3nt: TGCGCCAGCAGCCGGGAACTACTAGCGGGGGCAACGGGTACGCAGTATTTT
CDR3aa: CASSRELLAGATGTQYF

d_gene: .
abundance: .
v_gene: TRBV25-1
j_gene: TRBJ2-7
CDR3nt: TGTGCCAGCAGTGAAAGTGGGTCAGGGGACTACGAGCAGTACTTC
CDR3aa: CASSESGSGDYEQYF

d_gene: TRBD2
abundance: .
v_gene: TRBV5-6
j_gene: TRBJ2-7
CDR3nt: TGTGCCAGCAGCTTGGAGGTAGCGGGAAGGGAAAACGAGCAGTACTTC
CDR3aa: CASSLEVAGRENEQYF

d_gene: .
abundance: .
v_gene: TRBV10-1
j_gene: TRBJ2-1
CDR3nt: TGCGCCAGTAAGCCCCCGTCAGGGCAGTTCTTC
CDR3aa: CASKPPSGQFF

d_gene: TRBD2
abundance: once
v_gene: TRBV7-9
j_gene: TRBJ2-1
CDR3nt: TGTGCCAGCAGCGGCCGGACTAGCGGGAGTGGATCCTACAATGAGCAGTTCTTC
CDR3aa: CASSGRTSGSGSYNEQFF

d_gene: TRBD1
abundance: .
v_gene: TRBV30
j_gene: TRBJ1-1
CDR3nt: TGTGCCTGGAGTGAGCAGGGGGCGCGCACTGAAGCTTTCTTT
CDR3aa: CAWSEQGARTEAFF

d_gene: .
abundance: .
v_gene: TRBV20-1
j_gene: TRBJ1-1
CDR3nt: TGCAGTGAACAGGGGAACACTGAAGCTTTCTTT
CDR3aa: CSEQGNTEAFF

d_gene: .
abundance: .
v_gene: TRBV4-1
j_gene: TRBJ1-2
CDR3nt: TGCGCCAGCAGCCAAGGGGGAAGGGGGAAGTGGGGCTACACCTTC
CDR3aa: CASSQGGRGKWGYTF

d_gene: TRBD2
abundance: .
v_gene: TRBV7-9
j_gene: TRBJ2-5
CDR3nt: TGTGCCAGCAGCTTAGGCCAGGCGGGGGATTCCTGGGAAGAGACCCAGTACTTC
CDR3aa: CASSLGQAGDSWEETQYF

d_gene: TRBD1
abundance: .
v_gene: TRBV7-2
j_gene: TRBJ1-1
CDR3nt: TGTGCCAGCAGCTTAGGGAGGGGGACAGGGAACACTGAAGCTTTCTTT
CDR3aa: CASSLGRGTGNTEAFF

d_gene: .
abundance: .
v_gene: TRBV19
j_gene: TRBJ1-2
CDR3nt: TGTGCCAGTAGTGCCGACAGGAGCTCTAACTATGGCTACACCTTC
CDR3aa: CASSADRSSNYGYTF

d_gene: .
abundance: .
v_gene: TRBV27
j_gene: TRBJ2-7
CDR3nt: TGTGCCACCTCCGGGACGGGGGTATCCTACGAGCAGTACTTC
CDR3aa: CATSGTGVSYEQYF

d_gene: TRBD1
abundance: .
v_gene: TRBV6-6
j_gene: TRBJ1-2
CDR3nt: TGTGCCAGCAGGGCGGGACAGGGGAACTATGGCTACACCTTC
CDR3aa: CASRAGQGNYGYTF

d_gene: .
abundance: .
v_gene: TRBV7-2
j_gene: TRBJ2-2
CDR3nt: TGTGCCAGCAGCCGTAGGGGGATTGGTAACCCCGGGGAGCTGTTTTTT
CDR3aa: CASSRRGIGNPGELFF

d_gene: TRBD2
abundance: .
v_gene: TRBV5-6
j_gene: TRBJ2-7
CDR3nt: TGTGCCAGCAGCTTGCTACTAGCGGACGTGTCCTACGAGCAGTACTTC
CDR3aa: CASSLLLADVSYEQYF

d_gene: .
abundance: .
v_gene: TRBV7-2
j_gene: TRBJ1-1
CDR3nt: TGTGCCAGCAGCTTTAACAGGGTCGAGGGGACTGAAGCTTTCTTT
CDR3aa: CASSFNRVEGTEAFF

d_gene: TRBD1
abundance: .
v_gene: TRBV28
j_gene: TRBJ2-7
CDR3nt: TGTGCCAGCAGTGACCGGGACAGGCCCTACGAGCAGTACTTC
CDR3aa: CASSDRDRPYEQYF

d_gene: .
abundance: .
v_gene: TRBV7-8
j_gene: TRBJ2-5
CDR3nt: TGTGCCAGCAGCTGGGGGGGGGCAGCGACCCAGTACTTC
CDR3aa: CASSWGGAATQYF

d_gene: TRBD1
abundance: .
v_gene: TRBV27
j_gene: TRBJ2-7
CDR3nt: TGTGCCAGCCGTAACAGGGGGCGTACCTACGAGCAGTACTTC
CDR3aa: CASRNRGRTYEQYF

d_gene: TRBD1
abundance: .
v_gene: TRBV6-1
j_gene: TRBJ1-2
CDR3nt: TGTGCCAGCAGTGAAGCGCTGACAGGGGTCTATGGCTACACCTTC
CDR3aa: CASSEALTGVYGYTF

d_gene: TRBD1
abundance: once
v_gene: TRBV5-1
j_gene: TRBJ2-3
CDR3nt: TGCGCCAGCAGCTTGGGGGGACAGGGTGGCACAGATACGCAGTATTTT
CDR3aa: CASSLGGQGGTDTQYF

d_gene: .
abundance: .
v_gene: TRBV12-5
j_gene: TRBJ2-7
CDR3nt: TGTGCTAGTGGTTTGAGTTCAAAGAGAGTTTACGAGCAGTACTTC
CDR3aa: CASGLSSKRVYEQYF

d_gene: TRBD2
abundance: .
v_gene: TRBV28
j_gene: TRBJ2-7
CDR3nt: TGTGCCAGCAGTTTAAGACTAGCCGACGAGCAGTACTTC
CDR3aa: CASSLRLADEQYF

d_gene: .
abundance: .
v_gene: TRBV10-3
j_gene: TRBJ1-2
CDR3nt: TGTGCCATCAGTGATTCTGACACGGGGTATGGCTACACCTTC
CDR3aa: CAISDSDTGYGYTF

d_gene: .
abundance: .
v_gene: TRBV19
j_gene: TRBJ2-2
CDR3nt: TGTGCCAGTAGTATTCCAGGCACCGGGGAGCTGTTTTTT
CDR3aa: CASSIPGTGELFF

d_gene: .
abundance: .
v_gene: TRBV30
j_gene: TRBJ2-3
CDR3nt: TGTGCCTGGACGGACTCCTATAGCACAGATACGCAGTATTTT
CDR3aa: CAWTDSYSTDTQYF